This entry features one T cell receptor beta chain sequence. Its target is unknown. The data are from a study of T-cell reconstitution after alpha-beta-depleted transplantation in children. General study results and limits: At around two months after transplant, the alpha-beta T cells were reportedly derived from several hundred expanded clones that came from non-depleted graft cells. Some patients' high day-60 TCRbeta diversity was traced to surviving recipient T cells and thymic progenitors.

CDR1 LGHNA and CDR2 YNFKEQ come from the germline V gene. This CDR3 comprises 16 residues. The junction had 4 bases not matched to a gene; V was cut back by 1 base and J by 0 bases. Construction of the TCRbeta library involved unique molecular identifiers. MiXCR, applied by TCRdb to the PCR reads, yields one record per CDR3 protein. The sample contains 450,000 to 550,000 distinct CDR3 sequences, 11% of which appear only once. The chain couples TRBV4-2 to TRBJ2-7; 9 nucleotides line up with TRBD2. The TCR sequence derives from a female patient aged 2-10 years who had a stem cell transplant for aplastic anemia, so the T cells may come from the graft donor. The material sequenced was PBMCs, mostly from graft donor cells, taken 180 days after TCRalphabeta/CD19-depleted stem cell transplant. The CDR3 DNA follows: TGTGCCAGCAGCCAAGGGCTAGCGGGGATCTCCTACGAGCAGTACTTC. The encoded protein is CASSQGLAGISYEQYF.